One and the same sample provided the 12 T cell receptor beta chains below, sequenced in a study of shared clonotypes between healthy human individuals. The repertoire was sequenced with immunoSEQ multiplex PCR; TCRdb's copy has only in-frame clones and lacks some. The sample has about 1.1 million clones; around 82% are singletons. Sequences were obtained from memory CD4+ T cells from PBMCs. Subset in this sample: CD45RA-negative fraction. The receptors shown here come from a man aged 18 to 30 in good health. Some clones in this sample may be carry-over from other donors' samples.

This chain's CDR3 is CASSVVSSNTEAFF. For the CDR3, the DNA is TGTGCCAGCAGCGTAGTGTCGTCGAACACTGAAGCTTTCTTT. V usage is TRBV9 and J usage is TRBJ1-1; D gene ambiguous. Germline V gene data show CDR1 as SGDLS and CDR2 as YYNGEE. The CDR3 has 14 residues. V gave up 0 bases and J gave up 1 base, with 7 bases separating them.

A word on this clone: Other DNA variants within this sample encode the same CDR3. The V and J genes are TRBV7-2 and TRBJ1-1; 9 bases map to TRBD1. With 3 bases clipped from V and 2 bases from J, the junction kept 1 base outside the gene matches. The CDR3 totals 14 residues. The germline V gene has CDR1 SGHTA and CDR2 FQGNSA. CDR3 nucleotide sequence: TGTGCCAGCAGCTTGGGACAGGGAAACACTGAAGCTTTCTTT. It is translated as CASSLGQGNTEAFF. Together with reference TRBV7-2 and TRBJ1-1, the CDR3 gives the full variable domain: GAGVSQSPSNKVTEKGKDVELRCDPISGHTALYWYRQSLGQGLEFLIYFQGNSAPDKSGLPSDRFSAERTGGSVSTLTIQRTQQEDSAVYLCASSLGQGNTEAFFGQGTRLTVV.

The genes are TRBV28 and TRBJ1-2; D gene unclear. The V end was cut by 3 bases, the J end by 8 bases, with 10 bases between. Germline CDR1 is MDHEN and CDR2 is SYDVKM. The CDR3 is 12 amino acids. Here the CDR3 reads CASSLIGRGYTF. The CDR3 DNA is TGTGCCAGCAGTTTGATAGGGAGGGGCTACACCTTC.

Of note for this clone: The junction departs from the called germline gene at one end, perhaps through a read error. The chain is built from TRBV2 and TRBJ2-1, with TRBD2 matching 9 bases. The V gene's germline CDR1 is SNHLY and CDR2 FYNNEI. The CDR3 sequence is 13 residues long. The CDR3 reads CASSEVSLAGGIF. Here the CDR3 DNA reads TGTGCCAGCAGTGAAGTCTCACTAGCGGGTGGCATCTTC.

The chain joins TRBV18 to TRBJ2-5; 8 nucleotides match TRBD1. From germline, CDR1 is KGHSH and CDR2 LQKENI. V shed 5 bases, J shed 3 bases, and the junction held 8 bases outside the gene matches. The CDR3 is made up of 15 amino acids. CDR3 DNA sequence: TGTGCCAGCTCAACCCAGGGGGCTTGGGAAGAGACCCAGTACTTC. Its protein product is CASSTQGAWEETQYF.

The chain links TRBV6-6 to TRBJ1-4, with D maybe TRBD1 (6 bases). Germline CDR1 is MNHNY and CDR2 is SVGAGI (reference sequence). The CDR3 totals 14 residues. Deletions cut 4 bases from V and 11 bases from J, with 17 bases between. CDR3 residues: CASSLYRVGQKLFF. Here the CDR3 DNA reads TGTGCCAGCAGTTTATACAGGGTCGGTCAGAAACTGTTTTTT.

V and J are TRBV2 and TRBJ2-1; weak D call: TRBD2 (7 bases). There are 18 residues in the CDR3. Germline values: CDR1 SNHLY, CDR2 FYNNEI. Deletions cut 0 bases from V and 3 bases from J, with 18 bases between. This CDR3 reads CASSEAGADQRGYNEQFF. In DNA, the CDR3 is TGTGCCAGCAGTGAAGCGGGGGCGGATCAGCGGGGCTACAATGAGCAGTTCTTC.

The chain has TRBV2 and TRBJ2-5, with 11 bases matching TRBD2. The DNA end is more similar to TRBJ2-7, so the J call may be wrong. Germline V gene data show CDR1 as SNHLY and CDR2 as FYNNEI. CDR3 length equals 17 residues. CDR3 bases: TGTGCCAGCAGTGACGGCCTAGCGGGAGGAAAATCCTACGAGCAGTACTTC. Amino acids: CASSDGLAGGKSYEQYF.

Comment on this clone: The sample contains more than one DNA sequence encoding this CDR3. V gene TRBV18 combines with J gene TRBJ2-7; D is unclear. The CDR3 length is 13 residues. Trimming pared 0 bases from V and 4 bases from J, leaving 7 bases between. Per the germline V gene, CDR1 is KGHSH and CDR2 is LQKENI. CDR3 amino acids: CASSPPVGYEQYF. The CDR3, as DNA: TGTGCCAGCTCACCACCGGTCGGGTACGAGCAGTACTTC. The full variable domain, with the rest looked up from reference TRBV18 and TRBJ2-7, is NAGVMQNPRHLVRRRGQEARLRCSPMKGHSHVYWYRQLPEEGLKFMVYLQKENIIDESGMPKERFSAEFPKEGPSILRIQQVVRGDSAAYFCASSPPVGYEQYFGPGTRLTVT.

J is TRBJ2-3 and V is TRBV5-1; D gene unclear. The V gene lost 6 bases and the J gene lost 5 bases, with 10 bases spanning the gap. Germline CDR1 SGHRS, CDR2 YFSETQ. The CDR3 extends over 12 amino acids. CDR3 residues: CASTGVGDTQYF. CDR3 nucleotides: TGCGCCAGCACTGGGGTCGGAGATACGCAGTATTTT.

This chain uses TRBV13 with TRBJ2-2; no firm D call. The V end was cut by 4 bases, the J end by 6 bases, with 6 bases between. The CDR3 spans 12 residues. Germline CDR1 and CDR2: PRHDT and FYEKMQ (reference sequence). The CDR3 loop reads CASSYRSGELFF. The DNA of the CDR3 is TGTGCCAGCAGCTACCGATCCGGGGAGCTGTTTTTT.

There are a few counts of this clone. The CDR3 here is CATSRRIGLAGGNEQFF. CDR3 in DNA: TGTGCCACCAGCAGGAGGATCGGACTAGCGGGGGGCAATGAGCAGTTCTTC. The rearrangement joins TRBV15 to TRBJ2-1; 14 positions match TRBD2. V was clipped by 3 bases and J by 6 bases; unmatched bases: 7. Germline CDR1 LNHNV, CDR2 YYDKDF (reference sequence). The CDR3 contains 17 residues.